A selection of T cell receptor beta chains follows, all from one sample in a study of tumor and adjacent non-tumor tissue in lung cancer. TCRdb reanalysed the multiplex PCR reads using MiXCR and keeps one entry per CDR3 protein. Of roughly 43,000 distinct CDR3 sequences listed, roughly 66% were seen once; the top ten hold 45%. The material sequenced was distant non-tumor lung tissue. These receptors all stem from a man between 50 and 59 years old with non-small cell lung cancer. Both conserved end residues are part of each CDR3. The D gene is left open where the match is weak. Clone size is shown for a subset of rows, as once, few, many or a class of expanded clone.

D	V	size	J	length	DNA	CDR3
-	TRBV6-6	large	TRBJ2-7	16	TGTGCCAGCAGTTACTCCGAACAGGAACAGTCCTACGAGCAGTACTTC	CASSYSEQEQSYEQYF
-	TRBV5-1	-	TRBJ1-2	16	TGCACCAGCAGCGCGACCGGGACCCGAGGCGGCTACGGCTACACCTTC	CTSSATGTRGGYGYTF
-	TRBV2	-	TRBJ2-7	14	TGTGCCAGCACTCCACTTCGCAGAACCCACGAACAGTACTTC	CASTPLRRTHEQYF
-	TRBV5-5	-	TRBJ2-1	15	TGTACCAGCAGCTCCGGACTCAGCCCCTACAATGAGCAGTTCTTC	CTSSSGLSPYNEQFF
-	TRBV11-2	-	TRBJ1-2	12	TGTGCCAGCAGGAATGACAGGCATGTCTACACATTC	CASRNDRHVYTF
-	TRBV11-2	-	TRBJ2-3	14	TGTACCAGCAGCTCCATGTTGCCCACAGATACGCAGTTTTTT	CTSSSMLPTDTQFF
-	TRBV19	few	TRBJ1-1	15	TGTGCCAGTAGTATAGATCTTTCAGTAAGGAACGAAGCTTTCTTT	CASSIDLSVRNEAFF
TRBD1	TRBV10-3	-	TRBJ2-7	13	TGTGCTACGGAAGGACAGGACACCTACGAGCAGTACTTC	CATEGQDTYEQYF
-	TRBV6-1	-	TRBJ1-5	16	TGTGCCAGCAGCGAAGACTGGGCAAGCAACAATCAGCCCCAACATTTT	CASSEDWASNNQPQHF
-	TRBV25-1	-	TRBJ1-2	13	TGTGCCAGCAGTGAAGGACAGTTTTTTGACTACACCTTC	CASSEGQFFDYTF
-	TRBV7-9	-	TRBJ2-3	15	TGTGCCAGCAGCTTGACTAACGGGGGAGCAGATACGCAGTATTTT	CASSLTNGGADTQYF
-	TRBV29-1	-	TRBJ2-3	13	TGCAGCGTTGTAGGCTCCATGAGGGATACGCAGTATTTT	CSVVGSMRDTQYF
TRBD2	TRBV7-9	-	TRBJ2-3	14	TGTGCCTGCAGCTCGGCCGGGGGGACAGATACGCAGTATTTT	CACSSAGGTDTQYF
TRBD2	TRBV6-6	-	TRBJ2-3	16	TGTGCCAACAGCTACTCGGAGCGGGAGCAGGGAGATACGCAGTATTTT	CANSYSEREQGDTQYF
-	TRBV7-8	many	TRBJ2-7	12	TGTGCCAGCAGCGCCGTTAAGTACGAGCAGTACTTC	CASSAVKYEQYF
-	TRBV4-1	many	TRBJ2-5	16	TGCGCCAGCAGCCAAGATCAGGGATACGGGAGAGAGACCCAGTACTTC	CASSQDQGYGRETQYF
-	TRBV29-1	-	TRBJ1-1	13	TGCATTGTTGCAGGAGGGATGAACACTGAAGCTTTCTTT	CIVAGGMNTEAFF
TRBD2	TRBV20-1	-	TRBJ2-5	15	TGCAGTGCTAGAATAGCGGGAGGAGGGCAAGAGACCCAGTACTTC	CSARIAGGGQETQYF
TRBD1	TRBV28	-	TRBJ2-4	13	TGTGCCTGCAGAACCAGGGGGCAGAACATTCAGTACTTC	CACRTRGQNIQYF
TRBD1	TRBV5-1	few	TRBJ2-2	15	TGCGCCAGCAGCTTGGGGCAGGGGGCCTCCGGGGAGCTGTTTTTT	CASSLGQGASGELFF
-	TRBV6-1	-	TRBJ2-1	14	TGTGCCGGCCGAGGGTTAGTGGGGGGAGATGAGCAGTTCTTC	CAGRGLVGGDEQFF
-	TRBV5-1	-	TRBJ2-1	14	TGCGCCGGCAGCTTGACTAGGATGGACAATGAGCAGTTCTTC	CAGSLTRMDNEQFF
-	TRBV6-6	-	TRBJ2-7	16	TGTACCAGCAGTTGCTCCGAGCAGGAACCGTCCTACGAGCAGTACTTC	CTSSCSEQEPSYEQYF
-	TRBV30	few	TRBJ2-7	13	TGTGCCTGGAGTCGGAACCTCGAGAGCGAGCAGTACTTC	CAWSRNLESEQYF
TRBD2	TRBV11-2	-	TRBJ2-2	14	TGTGCCAGCAGCGTTAGCGGGGGAACCGGGGAACTGTTTTTT	CASSVSGGTGELFF
-	TRBV6-6	many	TRBJ2-5	12	TGTGCCAGCAGTGCGAGTTCCGAGACCCAGTACTTC	CASSASSETQYF
-	TRBV5-4	-	TRBJ1-6	15	TGTGCCAGCAACACGCAGGGTCGGGGGGAATCACCCCTCGACTTT	CASNTQGRGESPLDF
-	TRBV4-2	-	TRBJ1-6	14	TGTGCCAGAAGCCAAGAGGGGGGTAATTCAGCCCTCCACTTT	CARSQEGGNSALHF
TRBD2	TRBV11-2	-	TRBJ2-3	19	TGTGCCAGCAACTTACCTAGTGCGGCGGGAGTACGAGGCAAAGATACGCAGTATTTT	CASNLPSAAGVRGKDTQYF
TRBD1	TRBV7-9	many	TRBJ2-7	15	TGTGCCAGCAGCTTAGTTGGGACAGGGGTCTACGAGCAGTACTTC	CASSLVGTGVYEQYF
-	TRBV6-1	-	TRBJ2-3	11	TGTGCCGCTCCCGGGTTGTTGGCGCAGTATTTT	CAAPGLLAQYF
TRBD1	TRBV20-1	-	TRBJ1-5	14	TGTAATGCTAGAGAACAGGGGGAACATCAGCCCCAGCATTTT	CNAREQGEHQPQHF
-	TRBV5-1	many	TRBJ2-1	16	TGCGCCAGCAGCTCAGGTTTGGGGGTGGGTTACAATGAGCAGTTCTTC	CASSSGLGVGYNEQFF
-	TRBV11-2	-	TRBJ1-6	17	TGTGCCAGCAGCCTCGAGGGGGGTATCTCCTATAATCCACCCCTCCACTTT	CASSLEGGISYNPPLHF
-	TRBV6-4	once	TRBJ2-2	15	TGTGCCAGCAGCCAGGCAGGGTTCAACACCGGGGAGCTGTTTTTT	CASSQAGFNTGELFF
-	TRBV10-1	-	TRBJ2-7	13	TGCGCCAGCAGTGATGCCAGGGGCTACGAGCAATACTTC	CASSDARGYEQYF
-	TRBV2	-	TRBJ2-1	15	TGTTCCAGCAGTGGTGAAGGAAACACTCACAATGAGCAGTTCTTC	CSSSGEGNTHNEQFF
-	TRBV7-8	many	TRBJ2-3	13	TGTGCCAGCAGCTCTCAATGGAGAGATACGCAGTATTTT	CASSSQWRDTQYF
-	TRBV29-1	-	TRBJ2-1	14	TGCAGCGCAAGAAGGCTAGGCTCATGCAATGAGCAGCTCTTC	CSARRLGSCNEQLF
-	TRBV29-1	-	TRBJ1-4	12	TGCAGTGTTGGGGGTAGTCCTGGAAAACTGTTTTTT	CSVGGSPGKLFF
-	TRBV11-1	medium-sized	TRBJ2-1	16	TGTGCCAGCAGCTCCCGGGGAGGAGGCTCCTACAATGAGCAGTTCTTC	CASSSRGGGSYNEQFF
-	TRBV4-2	many	TRBJ2-1	15	TGTGCCAGCAGCCAATCGTGGGTAGCCTACAATGAGCAGTTCTTC	CASSQSWVAYNEQFF
-	TRBV19	once	TRBJ1-6	15	TGTGCCAGTAATTTGTCGGGACGGAATAATTCACCCCTCCACTTT	CASNLSGRNNSPLHF
-	TRBV20-1	few	TRBJ2-1	13	TGCAGTGCCAGGGACCTGACCGGCGCTGAGCAGTTCTTC	CSARDLTGAEQFF
-	TRBV11-1	-	TRBJ2-2	14	TGTGCCAGCAGTTTTCAGGATCGTCCGGGGGAGCTATTTTTT	CASSFQDRPGELFF
TRBD1	TRBV20-1	-	TRBJ2-5	14	TGCAGTGCTAGAGATCGCCAGGGGGCCGAGACCCAGTACTTC	CSARDRQGAETQYF
-	TRBV7-9	few	TRBJ2-7	14	TGTGCCAGCAGCTTGTGGGGAAGCTCCTACGAGCAGTACTTC	CASSLWGSSYEQYF
-	TRBV20-1	many	TRBJ2-1	13	TGCAGTGCTAGAGACACCGGTCACAATGAGCAGTTCTTC	CSARDTGHNEQFF
TRBD1	TRBV20-1	-	TRBJ2-7	16	TGCAGTGTTAGACCTGCGACAGGGAATATTTACTACGAGCAGTACTTC	CSVRPATGNIYYEQYF
TRBD1	TRBV5-5	once	TRBJ2-7	15	TGTGCCAGCAACCGGGACAGGGGCGCTTCCTACGAGCAGTACTTC	CASNRDRGASYEQYF
TRBD1	TRBV5-4	-	TRBJ1-6	15	TGTCCCAGCAGCACACAGGGCCAGGGGGAATCACCCCTCCACTTT	CPSSTQGQGESPLHF
TRBD2	TRBV24-1	-	TRBJ2-7	17	TGTGTCACCAGTGATGAGGCAGGAGCGGGAGAGCTCTACGAGCAGTACTTC	CVTSDEAGAGELYEQYF
-	TRBV2	many	TRBJ1-6	13	TGTGCCAGCAGTGAAGCCAGGGGTTCACCCCTCCACTTT	CASSEARGSPLHF
-	TRBV29-1	-	TRBJ2-1	13	TGCAGCGTTGAGGAGGGGCCGTCACCGGAGCAGTTCTTC	CSVEEGPSPEQFF
-	TRBV20-1	-	TRBJ1-1	15	TGCAGTGCTAGAGACCCGGGACTGAAGAACACTGAAGCCTTCTTT	CSARDPGLKNTEAFF
-	TRBV29-1	few	TRBJ2-5	13	TGCAGCGTTGAGCGCTGGGGACAAGAGACCCAGTACTTC	CSVERWGQETQYF
-	TRBV7-9	few	TRBJ2-3	13	TGTGCCAGCAGCCCAGCCAGCACAGATACGCAGTATTTT	CASSPASTDTQYF
-	TRBV6-6	-	TRBJ2-5	12	TGCGCCAGCAGTTGTGGGGGAGAGACCCAGTACTTC	CASSCGGETQYF
TRBD1	TRBV19	-	TRBJ1-1	13	TGTGCCAGTAGTTTAACAGGGGAGTCTGAAGCTTTCTTT	CASSLTGESEAFF